Listed below are T cell receptor beta chains from one sample, sequenced in a study of blood T cell repertoires in COVID-19. Method: immunoSEQ multiplex PCR; TCRdb's copy keeps in-frame clones and lacks some. The sample lists roughly 90,000 clones, roughly nine tenths seen once, with approximately 5.6% in the top ten. The sequenced sample was peripheral blood. The receptors were gathered from a woman of 80 years or more with active COVID-19. Both conserved end residues are part of each CDR3. Fields, in order: clone size, CDR3 length, V gene, D gene, J gene, CDR3 DNA, CDR3 protein. The D gene is left open where the match is weak. Not every row has a clone size; where given, it reads once, few, many or a size class.

>NA|15|TRBV28|NA|TRBJ1-1
TGTGCCAGCAGTTTATTAACTTGGAGGAACACTGAAGCTTTCTTT
CASSLLTWRNTEAFF
>NA|19|TRBV5-4|TRBD2|TRBJ2-1
TGTGCCAGCAGCCATGCTCTGAGGATAGCGGGAAGCTCCTACAATGAGCAGTTCTTC
CASSHALRIAGSSYNEQFF
>NA|14|TRBV7-9|NA|TRBJ1-1
TGTGCCAGCAGCTTTTATCGGGGGGGCACTGAAGCTTTCTTT
CASSFYRGGTEAFF
>NA|13|TRBV7-3|NA|TRBJ2-1
TGTGCCAGCAGCCTTATAAGCTCTCGGGAGCAGTTCTTC
CASSLISSREQFF
>NA|15|TRBV6-2/TRBV6-3|TRBD1|TRBJ1-5
TGTGCCAGCAGTTACCTTGGGACAGGGGTTCAGCCCCAGCATTTT
CASSYLGTGVQPQHF
>NA|15|TRBV12-5|TRBD1|TRBJ2-3
TGTGCTACGAGCCGGACAGGGGAGGGCACAGATACGCAGTATTTT
CATSRTGEGTDTQYF
>NA|14|TRBV30|NA|TRBJ1-5
TGTGCCTGGAGTGTCGGGTGGAACAATCAGCCCCAGCATTTT
CAWSVGWNNQPQHF
>NA|15|TRBV5-6|TRBD1|TRBJ1-1
TGTGCCAGCAGCCCCTTCCAGGGGGCGTACACTGAAGCTTTCTTT
CASSPFQGAYTEAFF
>few|17|TRBV5-4|TRBD1|TRBJ1-2
TGTGCCAGCAGCTTCGGACAGGGAGGTTTGTTGGATTATGGCTACACCTTC
CASSFGQGGLLDYGYTF
>few|12|TRBV19|NA|TRBJ2-1
TGTGCCAGTAGAGACTACGGGAATGAGCAGTTCTTC
CASRDYGNEQFF
>NA|14|TRBV7-3|NA|TRBJ2-3
TGTGCCAGCAGCCCTGGACAGCCCACAGATACGCAGTATTTT
CASSPGQPTDTQYF
>NA|13|TRBV19|TRBD2|TRBJ2-1
TGTGCCAGTAGCCCTGGACTAGCCTATGAGCAGTTCTTC
CASSPGLAYEQFF
>NA|12|TRBV7-8|NA|TRBJ2-5
TGTGCCAGCAGCGTCAGGGAAGAGACCCAGTACTTC
CASSVREETQYF
>NA|18|TRBV9|TRBD2|TRBJ2-3
TGTGCCAGCAGCCGCGGACTAGCGGGAGGCCCTAGCACAGATACGCAGTATTTT
CASSRGLAGGPSTDTQYF
>NA|13|TRBV29-1|NA|TRBJ1-4
TGCAGCGTTACCCCGGGGGCTAATGAAAAACTGTTTTTT
CSVTPGANEKLFF
>NA|15|TRBV4-2|TRBD2|TRBJ2-7
TGTGCCAGCAGCCCCGGGACTAGCATCACCTACGAGCAGTACTTC
CASSPGTSITYEQYF
>NA|17|TRBV24-1|NA|TRBJ2-1
TGTGCCACCAGTGATCCTTCGGACTGGCGGGAACACAATGAGCAGTTCTTC
CATSDPSDWREHNEQFF
>NA|14|TRBV10-2|TRBD2|TRBJ2-7
TGCGCCAGCAGTCGGGAGGGACCAAACTACGAGCAGTACTTC
CASSREGPNYEQYF
>NA|16|TRBV21-1|NA|TRBJ2-7
TGTGCCAGCAGCAAAGGGGTCCTCAAAGGGGCCCACGAGCAGTACTTC
CASSKGVLKGAHEQYF
>NA|15|TRBV6-5|NA|TRBJ1-3
TGTGCCAGCATACTAGCCGGGACCGCTGGAAACACCATATATTTT
CASILAGTAGNTIYF
>NA|14|TRBV11-2|NA|TRBJ1-1
TGTGCCAGCACTCACAGGCGGAAGAACACTGAAGCTTTCTTT
CASTHRRKNTEAFF
>NA|14|TRBV7-9|TRBD1|TRBJ2-7
TGTGCCAGCACCCACTGGGACAGGGGGGACGAGCAGTACTTC
CASTHWDRGDEQYF
>NA|14|TRBV7-6|NA|TRBJ1-4
TGTGCCAGCAGCCGGGGTCAAATTAATGAAAAACTGTTTTTT
CASSRGQINEKLFF
>once|12|TRBV12-5|TRBD1|TRBJ1-2
TGTGCTAGTTTGAGCAGGGGGCAAGGCTACACCTTC
CASLSRGQGYTF
>NA|16|TRBV6-5|TRBD2|TRBJ2-1
TGTGCCAGCAGTTACTCGAGCGGGAGGGGCTACAATGAGCAGTTCTTC
CASSYSSGRGYNEQFF
>NA|14|TRBV28|NA|TRBJ2-1
TGTGCCAGCAGCCAGGCCTCTCTCAATAATGAGCAGTTCTTC
CASSQASLNNEQFF
>once|14|TRBV28|NA|TRBJ1-4
TGTGCCAGTGCCAGAGGGAGCCCTCCTGAAAAACTGTTTTTT
CASARGSPPEKLFF
>NA|14|TRBV19|NA|TRBJ2-7
TGTGCCAGTAGTATAGGTACAGGGACCTACGAGCAGTACTTC
CASSIGTGTYEQYF
>NA|14|TRBV11-2|NA|TRBJ2-1
TGTGCCAGCAGCTTAGGTCGGGTTAGTAATGAGCAGTTCTTC
CASSLGRVSNEQFF
>NA|14|TRBV7-2|TRBD1|TRBJ2-7
TGTGCCAGCAGCCTCAGACAGGGCCCCTACGAGCAGTACTTC
CASSLRQGPYEQYF
>NA|17|TRBV20-1|TRBD2|TRBJ2-3
TGCAGTGCTAGTTCGCTAGCGGGGAGAGGTAGCACAGATACGCAGTATTTT
CSASSLAGRGSTDTQYF
>NA|12|TRBV5-1|NA|TRBJ2-2
TGCGCCAGCAGCTCGGACTTCGGGGAGCTGTTTTTT
CASSSDFGELFF
>NA|16|TRBV28|NA|TRBJ1-2
TGTGCCAGCAGGACTTCCGGGTCAGAACTTTACTATGGCTACACCTTC
CASRTSGSELYYGYTF
>NA|16|TRBV28|NA|TRBJ2-3
TGTGCCAGCAGTCCCCTCCGGGGGGCGGCCCAAGATACGCAGTATTTT
CASSPLRGAAQDTQYF
>once|15|TRBV19|TRBD1|TRBJ1-4
TGTGCCAGTAGCACCCGACAGGGGGCCGGAGAAAAACTGTTTTTT
CASSTRQGAGEKLFF
>NA|14|TRBV7-8|NA|TRBJ2-2
TGTGCCAGCAGCCCGCTAGTAAACACCGGGGAGCTGTTTTTT
CASSPLVNTGELFF
>NA|14|TRBV9|TRBD2|TRBJ2-3
TGTGCCAGCAGCGTAGCGGGAGGGTCAGATACGCAGTATTTT
CASSVAGGSDTQYF
>NA|16|TRBV5-1|NA|TRBJ1-1
TGCGCCAGCAGCTTCGCGGCAGGGGCCAAGAACACTGAAGCTTTCTTT
CASSFAAGAKNTEAFF
>NA|15|TRBV6-1|TRBD1|TRBJ2-7
TGTGCCAGCAGCGAAGGGACAGGTACCCCCTACGAGCAGTACTTC
CASSEGTGTPYEQYF
>once|17|TRBV4-3|TRBD1|TRBJ2-2
TGCGCCAGCAGCCAAGAATGGGGACAGATCAAAACCGGGGAGCTGTTTTTT
CASSQEWGQIKTGELFF
>NA|20|TRBV28|TRBD2|TRBJ2-1
TGTGCCAGCAGTTTCCCGGGACTAGCGGGTCGATCGTTCTTATACAATGAGCAGTTCTTC
CASSFPGLAGRSFLYNEQFF
>NA|17|TRBV18|TRBD1|TRBJ1-5
TGTGCCAGCTCACCACTCTCGGGGGGGACAGGGAGGCAGCCCCAGCATTTT
CASSPLSGGTGRQPQHF
>few|12|TRBV29-1|NA|TRBJ2-1
TGCAGCGGTACTATCAGCGGTAATGAGCAGTTCTTC
CSGTISGNEQFF
>NA|15|TRBV14|TRBD2|TRBJ2-7
TGTGCCAGCAGCCCCAGACTAGCGTACTCCTACGAGCAGTACTTC
CASSPRLAYSYEQYF
>NA|19|TRBV6-1|TRBD1|TRBJ1-5
TGTGCCAGCAGTGGACACAGGGGAGCGACTATAGGCAGCAATCAGCCCCAGCATTTT
CASSGHRGATIGSNQPQHF
>once|15|TRBV5-8|TRBD1|TRBJ2-6
TGTGCCAGCAGCTTAACAGGGGTCGGGGCCAACGTCCTGACTTTC
CASSLTGVGANVLTF
>NA|14|TRBV11-3|TRBD1|TRBJ1-4
TGTGCCAGCAGCACTAGGACAGGGTATGAAAAACTGTTTTTT
CASSTRTGYEKLFF
>NA|15|TRBV19|TRBD2|TRBJ2-7
TGTGCCAGTAGTATCGGACTAGCGAGAACCTACGAGCAGTACTTC
CASSIGLARTYEQYF
>NA|13|TRBV6-6|NA|TRBJ2-7
TGTGCCAGCAGCCCAACATCACCCTGGGAGCAGTACTTC
CASSPTSPWEQYF
>NA|13|TRBV29-1|NA|TRBJ2-5
TGCAGCGTTGGGGGACTTGGAGGAGAGACCCAGTACTTC
CSVGGLGGETQYF
>NA|13|TRBV6-1|NA|TRBJ1-2
TGTGCCAGCAGTGACAGGGGCCACTATGGCTACACCTTC
CASSDRGHYGYTF
>NA|13|TRBV7-9|NA|TRBJ1-4
TGTGCCAGCAGCTTTGGCATTAATGAAAAACTGTTTTTT
CASSFGINEKLFF
>NA|15|TRBV28|NA|TRBJ1-1
TGTGCCAGCAGTCCGATATCTCGCAGGGGCACTGAAGCTTTCTTT
CASSPISRRGTEAFF
>NA|14|TRBV28|TRBD1|TRBJ2-4
TGTGCCAGCAGTCCACAGGGGGCTTTAGACATTCAGTACTTC
CASSPQGALDIQYF